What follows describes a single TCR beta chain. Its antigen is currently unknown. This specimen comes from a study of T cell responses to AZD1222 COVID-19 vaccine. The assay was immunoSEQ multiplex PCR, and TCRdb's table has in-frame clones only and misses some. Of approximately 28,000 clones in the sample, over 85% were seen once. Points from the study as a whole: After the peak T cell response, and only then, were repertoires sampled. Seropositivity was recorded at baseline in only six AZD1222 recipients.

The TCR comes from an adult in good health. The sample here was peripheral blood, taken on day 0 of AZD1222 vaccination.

The CDR3 DNA sequence: TGTGCCAGCAGTTACGGTCGGGGGGGCTATGGTGAAGCTTTCTTT. Encoded protein: CASSYGRGGYGEAFF. The chain links TRBV6-5 to TRBJ1-1, with D maybe TRBD1 (6 bases). Germline V CDR1 and CDR2: MNHEY, SVGAGI. The CDR3 has 15 residues. V was cut by 2 bases and J by 7 bases, with 17 bases left in between.